The T cell receptor beta chain under discussion was sequenced for a study of identical twins. Regarding the study as a whole: Cord blood beta clonotypes present at high abundance carried fewer insertions; no such pattern appeared in memory repertoires.

TCRdb itself ran the 5' RACE reads through MiXCR, one entry per CDR3 protein. Of under 250,000 distinct CDR3 sequences listed, around 6.8% are singletons. Many counts were recorded for this clonotype. What it recognizes is unknown. V shed 4 bases and J shed 5 bases, with 11 bases lying between them. Germline assignment: CDR1 SQVTM and CDR2 ANQGSEA. The CDR3 covers 12 residues. The sample also formed part of further work on yellow fever vaccine responses in identical twins.

V usage is TRBV29-1 and J usage is TRBJ2-5; the D is unclear. Sequencing used memory (CD45RO+) T cells sorted from blood. This sequence originates from a woman under 30 in good health. The CDR3 DNA reads as TGCAGCGTTGCCCAAGGCGTGGAGACCCAGTACTTC. This encodes CSVAQGVETQYF.